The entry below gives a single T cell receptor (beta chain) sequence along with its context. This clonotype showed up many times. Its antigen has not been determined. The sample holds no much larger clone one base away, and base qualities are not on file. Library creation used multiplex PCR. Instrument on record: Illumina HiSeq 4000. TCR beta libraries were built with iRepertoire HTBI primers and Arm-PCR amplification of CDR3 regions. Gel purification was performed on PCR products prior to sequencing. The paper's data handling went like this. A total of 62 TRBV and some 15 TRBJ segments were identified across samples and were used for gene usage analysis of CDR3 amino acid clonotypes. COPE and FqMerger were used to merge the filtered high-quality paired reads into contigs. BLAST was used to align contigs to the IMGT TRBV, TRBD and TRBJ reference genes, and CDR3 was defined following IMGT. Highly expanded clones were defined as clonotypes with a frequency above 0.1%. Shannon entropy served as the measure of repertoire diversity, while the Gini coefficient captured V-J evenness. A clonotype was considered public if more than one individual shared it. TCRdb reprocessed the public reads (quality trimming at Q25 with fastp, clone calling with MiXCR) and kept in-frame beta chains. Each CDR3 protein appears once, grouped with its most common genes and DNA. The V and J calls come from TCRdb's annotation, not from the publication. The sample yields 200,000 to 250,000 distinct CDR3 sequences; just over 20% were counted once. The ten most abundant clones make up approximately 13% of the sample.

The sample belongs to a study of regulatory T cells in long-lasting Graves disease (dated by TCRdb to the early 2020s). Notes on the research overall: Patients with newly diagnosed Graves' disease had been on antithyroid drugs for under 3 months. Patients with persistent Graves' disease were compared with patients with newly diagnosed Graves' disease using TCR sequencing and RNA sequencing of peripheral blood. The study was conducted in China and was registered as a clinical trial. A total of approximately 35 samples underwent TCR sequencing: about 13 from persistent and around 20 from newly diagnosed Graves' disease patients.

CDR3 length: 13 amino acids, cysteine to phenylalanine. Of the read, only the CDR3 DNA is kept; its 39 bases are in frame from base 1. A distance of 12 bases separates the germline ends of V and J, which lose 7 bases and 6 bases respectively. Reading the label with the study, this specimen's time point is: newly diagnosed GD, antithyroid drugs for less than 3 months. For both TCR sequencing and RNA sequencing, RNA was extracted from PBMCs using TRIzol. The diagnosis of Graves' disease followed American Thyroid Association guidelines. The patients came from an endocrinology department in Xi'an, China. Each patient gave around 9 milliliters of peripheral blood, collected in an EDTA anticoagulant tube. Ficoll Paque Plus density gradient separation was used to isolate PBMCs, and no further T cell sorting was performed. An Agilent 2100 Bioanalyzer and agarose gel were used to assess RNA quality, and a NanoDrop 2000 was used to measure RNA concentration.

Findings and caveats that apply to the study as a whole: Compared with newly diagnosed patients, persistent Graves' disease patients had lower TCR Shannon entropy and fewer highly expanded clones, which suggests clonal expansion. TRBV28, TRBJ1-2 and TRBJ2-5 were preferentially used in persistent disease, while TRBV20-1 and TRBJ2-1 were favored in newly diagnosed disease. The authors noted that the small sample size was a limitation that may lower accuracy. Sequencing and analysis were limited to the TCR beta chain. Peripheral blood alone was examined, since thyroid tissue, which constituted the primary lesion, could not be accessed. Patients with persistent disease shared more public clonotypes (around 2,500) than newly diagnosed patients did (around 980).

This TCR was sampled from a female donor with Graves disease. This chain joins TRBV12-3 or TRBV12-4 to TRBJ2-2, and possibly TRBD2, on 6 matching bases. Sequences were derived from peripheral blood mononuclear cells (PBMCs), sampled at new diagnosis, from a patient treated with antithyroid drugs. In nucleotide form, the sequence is TGTGCCAGCACCCCCCCGGGGGCCGGGGAGCTGTTTTTT. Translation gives CASTPPGAGELFF.